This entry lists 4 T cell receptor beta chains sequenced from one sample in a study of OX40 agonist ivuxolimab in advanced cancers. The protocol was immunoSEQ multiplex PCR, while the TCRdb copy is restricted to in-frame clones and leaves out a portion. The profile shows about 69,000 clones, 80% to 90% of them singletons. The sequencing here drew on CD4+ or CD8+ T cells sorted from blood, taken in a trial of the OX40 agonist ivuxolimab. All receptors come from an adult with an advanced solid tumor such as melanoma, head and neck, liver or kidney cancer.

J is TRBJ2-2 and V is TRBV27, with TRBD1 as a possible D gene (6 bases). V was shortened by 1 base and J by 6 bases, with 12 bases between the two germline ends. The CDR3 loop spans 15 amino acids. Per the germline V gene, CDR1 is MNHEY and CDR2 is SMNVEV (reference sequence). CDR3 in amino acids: CASSLWSQGSGELFF. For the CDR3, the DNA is TGTGCCAGCAGTTTATGGTCGCAGGGGTCCGGGGAGCTGTTTTTT.

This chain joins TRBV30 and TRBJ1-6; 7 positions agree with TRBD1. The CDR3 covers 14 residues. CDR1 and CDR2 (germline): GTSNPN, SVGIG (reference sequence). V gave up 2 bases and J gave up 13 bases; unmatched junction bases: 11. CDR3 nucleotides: TGTGCCTGGAGTACGAGACAGACAGGGTTGCCCCTCCACTTT. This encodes CAWSTRQTGLPLHF.

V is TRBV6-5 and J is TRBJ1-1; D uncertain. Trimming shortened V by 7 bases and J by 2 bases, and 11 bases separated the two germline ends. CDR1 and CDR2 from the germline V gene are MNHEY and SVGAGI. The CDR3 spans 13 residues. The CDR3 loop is CASTLSTNTEAFF. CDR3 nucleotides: TGTGCCAGCACCCTCTCGACTAACACTGAAGCTTTCTTT.

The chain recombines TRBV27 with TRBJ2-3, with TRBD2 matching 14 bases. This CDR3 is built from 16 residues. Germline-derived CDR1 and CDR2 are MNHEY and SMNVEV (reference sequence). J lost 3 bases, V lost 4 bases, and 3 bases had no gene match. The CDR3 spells CASSWRLAGGTDTQYF. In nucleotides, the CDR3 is TGTGCCAGCAGTTGGAGACTAGCGGGAGGGACAGATACGCAGTATTTT.